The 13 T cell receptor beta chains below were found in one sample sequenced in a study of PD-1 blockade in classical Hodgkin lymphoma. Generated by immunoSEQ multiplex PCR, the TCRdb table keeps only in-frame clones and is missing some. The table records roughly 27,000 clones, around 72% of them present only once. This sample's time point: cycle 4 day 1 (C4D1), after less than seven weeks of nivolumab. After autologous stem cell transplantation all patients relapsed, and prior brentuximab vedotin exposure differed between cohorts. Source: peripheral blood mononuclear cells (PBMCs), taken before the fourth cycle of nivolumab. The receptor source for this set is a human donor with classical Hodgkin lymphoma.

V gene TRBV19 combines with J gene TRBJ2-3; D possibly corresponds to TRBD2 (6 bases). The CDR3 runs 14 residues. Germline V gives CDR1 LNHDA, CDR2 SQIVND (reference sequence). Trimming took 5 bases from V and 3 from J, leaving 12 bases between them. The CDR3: CASSPGVSTDTQYF. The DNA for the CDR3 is TGTGCCAGTAGTCCGGGAGTGAGTACAGATACGCAGTATTTT.

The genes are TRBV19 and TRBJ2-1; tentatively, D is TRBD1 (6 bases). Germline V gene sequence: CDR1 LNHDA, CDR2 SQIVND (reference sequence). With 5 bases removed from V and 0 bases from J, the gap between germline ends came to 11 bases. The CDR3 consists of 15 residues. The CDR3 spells CASSGTGSSYNEQFF. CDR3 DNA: TGTGCCAGTAGTGGCACAGGGAGCTCCTACAATGAGCAGTTCTTC.

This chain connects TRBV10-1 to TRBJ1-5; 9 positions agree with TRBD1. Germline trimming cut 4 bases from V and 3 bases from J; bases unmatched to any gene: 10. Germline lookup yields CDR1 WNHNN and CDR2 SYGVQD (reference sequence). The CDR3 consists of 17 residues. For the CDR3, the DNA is TGCGCCAGCAGTGGAAGGGGGACAGGGTGGGACAATCAGCCCCAGCATTTT. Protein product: CASSGRGTGWDNQPQHF.

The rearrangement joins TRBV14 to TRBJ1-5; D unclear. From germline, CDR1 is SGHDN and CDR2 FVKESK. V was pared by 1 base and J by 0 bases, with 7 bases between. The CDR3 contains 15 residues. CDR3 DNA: TGTGCCAGCAGCCAAGGGGAATCTAGCAATCAGCCCCAGCATTTT. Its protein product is CASSQGESSNQPQHF.

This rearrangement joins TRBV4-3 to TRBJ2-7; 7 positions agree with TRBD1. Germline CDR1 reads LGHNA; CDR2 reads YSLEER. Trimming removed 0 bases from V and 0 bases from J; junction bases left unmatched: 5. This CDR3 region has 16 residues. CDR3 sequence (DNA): TGCGCCAGCAGCCAAGATCTAGGACAGGTCTCCTACGAGCAGTACTTC. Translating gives CASSQDLGQVSYEQYF.

In nucleotides, the CDR3 is TGTGCCAGCAGATCGGGACTAGCCGGGCTATACGAGCAGTACTTC. It is translated as CASRSGLAGLYEQYF. The genes are TRBV6-1 and TRBJ2-7; 9 bases align to TRBD2. V shed 6 bases and J 4 bases; nucleotides not matched to a gene: 10. The length of the CDR3 is 15 residues. Germline assignment: CDR1 MNHNS and CDR2 SASEGT.

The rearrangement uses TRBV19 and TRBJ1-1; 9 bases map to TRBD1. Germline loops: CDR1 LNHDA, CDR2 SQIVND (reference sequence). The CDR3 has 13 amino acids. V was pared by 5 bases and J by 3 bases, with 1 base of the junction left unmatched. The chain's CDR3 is CASSGQGYTEAFF. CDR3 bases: TGTGCCAGTAGTGGACAGGGGTACACTGAAGCTTTCTTT.

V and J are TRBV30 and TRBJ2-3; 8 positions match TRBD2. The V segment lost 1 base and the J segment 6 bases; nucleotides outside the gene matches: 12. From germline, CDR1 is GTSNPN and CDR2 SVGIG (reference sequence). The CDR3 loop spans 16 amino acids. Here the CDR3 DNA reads TGTGCCTGGAGTGACTACCTCGGGGGGGCCAGGGATACGCAGTATTTT. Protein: CAWSDYLGGARDTQYF.

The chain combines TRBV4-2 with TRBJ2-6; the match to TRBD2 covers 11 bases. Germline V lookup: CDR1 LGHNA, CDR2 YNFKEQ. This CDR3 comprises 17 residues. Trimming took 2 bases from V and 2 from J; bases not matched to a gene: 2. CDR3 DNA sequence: TGTGCCAGCAGCCAAAGACTAGCGGGGACTGGGGCCAACGTCCTGACTTTC. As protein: CASSQRLAGTGANVLTF.

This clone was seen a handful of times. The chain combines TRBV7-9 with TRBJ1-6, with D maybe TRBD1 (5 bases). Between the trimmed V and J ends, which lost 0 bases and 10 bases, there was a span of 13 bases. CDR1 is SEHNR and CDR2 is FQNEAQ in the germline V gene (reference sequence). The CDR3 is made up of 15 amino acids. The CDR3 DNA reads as TGTGCCAGCAGCTTAGCGGGTTTGCGGGACTCACCCCTCCACTTT. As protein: CASSLAGLRDSPLHF.

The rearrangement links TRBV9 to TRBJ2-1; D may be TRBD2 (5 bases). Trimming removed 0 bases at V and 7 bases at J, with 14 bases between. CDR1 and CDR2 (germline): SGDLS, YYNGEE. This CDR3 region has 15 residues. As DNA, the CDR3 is TGTGCCAGCAGCGTAGACGGGGTGGTAGCGAATGAGCAGTTCTTC. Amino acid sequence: CASSVDGVVANEQFF.

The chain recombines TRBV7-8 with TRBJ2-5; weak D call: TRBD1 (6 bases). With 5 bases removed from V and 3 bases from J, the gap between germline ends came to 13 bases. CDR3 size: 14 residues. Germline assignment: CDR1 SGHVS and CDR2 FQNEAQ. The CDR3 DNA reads TGTGCCAGCAGCCATTGGAACAGGGAAGAGACCCAGTACTTC. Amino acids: CASSHWNREETQYF.

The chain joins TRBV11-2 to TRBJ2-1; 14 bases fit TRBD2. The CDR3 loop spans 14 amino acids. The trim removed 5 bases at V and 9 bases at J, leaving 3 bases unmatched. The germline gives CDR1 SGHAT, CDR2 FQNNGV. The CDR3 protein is CASSQGTSGSEQFF. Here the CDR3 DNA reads TGTGCCAGCAGCCAGGGGACTAGCGGGAGTGAGCAGTTCTTC.